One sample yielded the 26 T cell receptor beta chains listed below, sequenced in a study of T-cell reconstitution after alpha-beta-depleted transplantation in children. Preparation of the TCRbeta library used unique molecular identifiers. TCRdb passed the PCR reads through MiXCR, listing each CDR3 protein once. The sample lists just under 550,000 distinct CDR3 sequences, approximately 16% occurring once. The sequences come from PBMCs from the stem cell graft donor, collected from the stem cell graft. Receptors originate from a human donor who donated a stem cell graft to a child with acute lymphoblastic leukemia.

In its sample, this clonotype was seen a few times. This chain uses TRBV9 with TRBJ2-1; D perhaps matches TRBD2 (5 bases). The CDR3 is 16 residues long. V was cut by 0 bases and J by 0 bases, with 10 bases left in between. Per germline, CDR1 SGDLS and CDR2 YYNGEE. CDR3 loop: CASSVVLSGSYNEQFF. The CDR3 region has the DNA TGTGCCAGCAGCGTAGTTCTCAGCGGCTCCTACAATGAGCAGTTCTTC.

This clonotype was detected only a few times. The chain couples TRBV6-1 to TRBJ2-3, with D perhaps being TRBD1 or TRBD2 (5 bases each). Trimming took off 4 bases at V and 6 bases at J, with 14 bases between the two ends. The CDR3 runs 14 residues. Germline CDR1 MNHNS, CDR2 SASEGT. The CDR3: CASSAGFEGDTQYF. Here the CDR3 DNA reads TGTGCCAGCAGTGCAGGCTTCGAGGGGGATACGCAGTATTTT.

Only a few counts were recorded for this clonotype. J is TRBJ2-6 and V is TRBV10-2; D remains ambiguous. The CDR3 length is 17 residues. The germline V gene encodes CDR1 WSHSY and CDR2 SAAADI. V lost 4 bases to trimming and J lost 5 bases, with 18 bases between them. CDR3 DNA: TGCGCCAGCAGTGTACCCCGACTGGACCCCAGGGCCAACGTCCTGACTTTC. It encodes CASSVPRLDPRANVLTF.

Here the CDR3 reads CSASDFNYGYTF. The CDR3 DNA sequence: TGCAGTGCCTCGGATTTCAACTATGGCTACACCTTC. This chain uses TRBV20-1 with TRBJ1-2; D not certain. The germline V gene has CDR1 DFQATT and CDR2 SNEGSKA (reference sequence). The CDR3 extends over 12 amino acids. V was shortened by 6 bases and J by 2 bases, with 10 bases between the two germline ends.

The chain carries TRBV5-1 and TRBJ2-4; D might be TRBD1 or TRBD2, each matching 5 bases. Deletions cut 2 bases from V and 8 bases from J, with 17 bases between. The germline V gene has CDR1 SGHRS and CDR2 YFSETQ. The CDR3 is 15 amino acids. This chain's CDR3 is CASSLAGANADIQYF. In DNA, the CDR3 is TGCGCCAGCAGCTTAGCCGGGGCCAATGCGGACATTCAGTACTTC.

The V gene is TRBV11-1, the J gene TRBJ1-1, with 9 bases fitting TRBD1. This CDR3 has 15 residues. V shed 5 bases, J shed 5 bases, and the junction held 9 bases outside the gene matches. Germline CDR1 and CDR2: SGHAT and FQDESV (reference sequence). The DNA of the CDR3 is TGTGCCAGCAGCGCACAGGGGGCCCCGGGTACTGAAGCTTTCTTT. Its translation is CASSAQGAPGTEAFF.

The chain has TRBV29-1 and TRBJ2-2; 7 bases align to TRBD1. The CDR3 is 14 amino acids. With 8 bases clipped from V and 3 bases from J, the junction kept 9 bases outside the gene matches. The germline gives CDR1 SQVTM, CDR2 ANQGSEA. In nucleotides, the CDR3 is TGCAGCTCCCGGCTAGGGGGCGACACCGGGGAGCTGTTTTTT. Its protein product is CSSRLGGDTGELFF.

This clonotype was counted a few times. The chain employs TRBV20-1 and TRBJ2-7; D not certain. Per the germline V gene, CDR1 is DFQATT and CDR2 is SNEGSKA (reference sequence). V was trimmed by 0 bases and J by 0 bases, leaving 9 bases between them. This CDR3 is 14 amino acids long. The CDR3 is CSAREERHSYEQYF. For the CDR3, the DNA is TGCAGTGCTAGAGAAGAGCGCCACTCCTACGAGCAGTACTTC.

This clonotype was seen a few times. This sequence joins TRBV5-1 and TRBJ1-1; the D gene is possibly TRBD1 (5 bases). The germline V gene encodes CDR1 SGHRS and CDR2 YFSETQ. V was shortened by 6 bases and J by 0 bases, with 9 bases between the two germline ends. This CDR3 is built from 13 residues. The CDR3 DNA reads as TGCGCCAGCAAAGGGGCGTTGAACACTGAAGCTTTCTTT. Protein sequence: CASKGALNTEAFF.

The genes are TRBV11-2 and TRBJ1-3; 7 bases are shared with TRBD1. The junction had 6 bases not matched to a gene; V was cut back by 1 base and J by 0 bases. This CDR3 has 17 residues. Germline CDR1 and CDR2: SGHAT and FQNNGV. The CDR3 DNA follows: TGTGCCAGCAGCTTAGTGAACTGGGACAGCTCTGGAAACACCATATATTTT. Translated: CASSLVNWDSSGNTIYF.

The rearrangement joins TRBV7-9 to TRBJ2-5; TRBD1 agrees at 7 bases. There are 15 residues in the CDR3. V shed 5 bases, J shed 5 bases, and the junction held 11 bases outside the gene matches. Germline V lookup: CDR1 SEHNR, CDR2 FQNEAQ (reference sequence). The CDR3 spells CASSPTTGPKETQYF. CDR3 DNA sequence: TGTGCCAGCAGCCCAACGACAGGGCCTAAGGAGACCCAGTACTTC.

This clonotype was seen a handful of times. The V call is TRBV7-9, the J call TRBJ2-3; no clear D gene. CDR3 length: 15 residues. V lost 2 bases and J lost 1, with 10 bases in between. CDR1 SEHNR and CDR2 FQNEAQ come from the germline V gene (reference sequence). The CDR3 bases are TGTGCCAGCAGCTTAAGGCTAGACCGCACAGATACGCAGTATTTT. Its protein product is CASSLRLDRTDTQYF.

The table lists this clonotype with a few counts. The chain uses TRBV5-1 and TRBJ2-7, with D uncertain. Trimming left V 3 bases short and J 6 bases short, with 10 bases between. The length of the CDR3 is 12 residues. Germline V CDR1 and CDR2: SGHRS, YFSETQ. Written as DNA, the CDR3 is TGCGCCAGCAGCTCCCTCGGACCCGAGCAGTACTTC. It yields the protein CASSSLGPEQYF.

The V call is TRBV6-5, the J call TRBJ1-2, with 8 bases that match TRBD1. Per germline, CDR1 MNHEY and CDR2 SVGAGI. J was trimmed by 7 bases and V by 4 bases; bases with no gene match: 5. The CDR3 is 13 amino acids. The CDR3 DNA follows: TGTGCCAGCAGTTCCCAGGGGGCGCTTGGCTACACCTTC. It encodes CASSSQGALGYTF.

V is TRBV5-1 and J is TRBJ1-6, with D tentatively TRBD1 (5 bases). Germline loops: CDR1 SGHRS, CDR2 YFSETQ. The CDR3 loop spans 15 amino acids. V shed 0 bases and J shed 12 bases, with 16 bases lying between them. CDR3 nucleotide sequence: TGCGCCAGCAGCTTGGAGTCGGGACCCACCCAACCCCTCCACTTT. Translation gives CASSLESGPTQPLHF.

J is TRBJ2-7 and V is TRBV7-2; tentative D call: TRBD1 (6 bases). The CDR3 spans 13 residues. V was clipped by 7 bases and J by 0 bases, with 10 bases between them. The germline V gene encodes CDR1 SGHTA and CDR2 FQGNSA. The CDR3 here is CASTDRISYEQYF. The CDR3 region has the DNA TGTGCCAGCACCGACAGGATCTCCTACGAGCAGTACTTC.

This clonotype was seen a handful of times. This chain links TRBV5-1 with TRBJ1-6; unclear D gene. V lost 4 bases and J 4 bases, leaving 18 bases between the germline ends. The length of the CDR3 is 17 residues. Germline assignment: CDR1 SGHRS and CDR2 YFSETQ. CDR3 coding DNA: TGCGCCAGCAGCCCTCACCCCGTAGGAGGATATAATTCACCCCTCCACTTT. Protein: CASSPHPVGGYNSPLHF.

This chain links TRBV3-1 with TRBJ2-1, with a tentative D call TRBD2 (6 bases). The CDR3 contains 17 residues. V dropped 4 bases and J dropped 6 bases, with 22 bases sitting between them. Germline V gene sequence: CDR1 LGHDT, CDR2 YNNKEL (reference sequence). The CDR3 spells CASSLLPSAGLGNEQFF. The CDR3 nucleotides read TGTGCCAGCAGCCTCCTCCCTTCCGCGGGATTGGGCAATGAGCAGTTCTTC.

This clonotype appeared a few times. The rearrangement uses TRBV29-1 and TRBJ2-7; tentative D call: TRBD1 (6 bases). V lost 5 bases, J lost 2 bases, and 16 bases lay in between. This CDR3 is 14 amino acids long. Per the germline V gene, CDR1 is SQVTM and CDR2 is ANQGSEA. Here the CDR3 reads CSVRSTGPTYEQYF. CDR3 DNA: TGCAGCGTTCGATCGACAGGTCCTACCTACGAGCAGTACTTC.

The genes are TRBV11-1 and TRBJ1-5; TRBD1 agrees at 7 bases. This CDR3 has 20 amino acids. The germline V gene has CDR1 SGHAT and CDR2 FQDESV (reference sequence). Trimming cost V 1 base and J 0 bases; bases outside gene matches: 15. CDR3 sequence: CASSLVPFGQAFDSNQPQHF. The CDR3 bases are TGTGCCAGCAGCTTAGTCCCTTTTGGACAGGCCTTTGATAGCAATCAGCCCCAGCATTTT. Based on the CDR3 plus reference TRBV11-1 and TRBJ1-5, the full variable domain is EAEVAQSPRYKITEKSQAVAFWCDPISGHATLYWYRQILGQGPELLVQFQDESVVDDSQLPKDRFSAERLKGVDSTLKIQPAELGDSAMYLCASSLVPFGQAFDSNQPQHFGDGTRLSIL.

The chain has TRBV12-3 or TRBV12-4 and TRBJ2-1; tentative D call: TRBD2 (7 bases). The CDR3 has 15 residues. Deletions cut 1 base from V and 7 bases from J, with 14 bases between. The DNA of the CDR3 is TGTGCCAGCAGTTTAGAGGGGGGGCAGTGGAATGAGCAGTTCTTC. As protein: CASSLEGGQWNEQFF.

The CDR3 here is CASSKKLPGISSYEQYF. The CDR3 DNA reads as TGTGCCAGCAGCAAAAAATTACCCGGGATTAGCTCCTACGAGCAGTACTTC. The rearrangement joins TRBV21-1 to TRBJ2-7; no DNA check was done on the table's D call, TRBD1. TRBV21-1 represents a pseudogene. The CDR3 totals 17 residues.

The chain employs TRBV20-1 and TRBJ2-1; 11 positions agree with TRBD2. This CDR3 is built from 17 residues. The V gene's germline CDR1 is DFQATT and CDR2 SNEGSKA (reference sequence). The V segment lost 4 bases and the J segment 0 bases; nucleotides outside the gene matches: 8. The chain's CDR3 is CSATPIAGGYSYNEQFF. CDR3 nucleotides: TGCAGTGCTACCCCCATAGCGGGAGGGTACTCCTACAATGAGCAGTTCTTC.

Here the CDR3 reads CATSRGYNANTGELFF. In nucleotides, the CDR3 is TGTGCCACCAGCAGAGGGTACAACGCGAACACCGGGGAGCTGTTTTTT. The chain joins TRBV15 to TRBJ2-2; D gene uncertain. The germline V gene has CDR1 LNHNV and CDR2 YYDKDF (reference sequence). With 1 base removed from V and 0 bases from J, the gap between germline ends came to 9 bases. The CDR3 runs 16 residues.

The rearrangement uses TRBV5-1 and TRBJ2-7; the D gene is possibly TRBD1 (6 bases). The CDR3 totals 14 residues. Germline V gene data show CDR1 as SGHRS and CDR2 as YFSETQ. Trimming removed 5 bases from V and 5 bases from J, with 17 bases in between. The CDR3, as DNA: TGCGCCAGCAGGATCGCCTCCTGGGACAACGAGCAGTACTTC. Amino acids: CASRIASWDNEQYF.

CDR3 protein: CASSVGVWNTEAFF. CDR3 DNA: TGTGCCAGCAGCGTAGGAGTATGGAACACTGAAGCTTTCTTT. The rearrangement joins TRBV9 to TRBJ1-1; D is unresolved. The CDR3 runs 14 residues. CDR1 and CDR2 (germline): SGDLS, YYNGEE. V lost 0 bases and J 1 base, leaving 7 bases between the germline ends.